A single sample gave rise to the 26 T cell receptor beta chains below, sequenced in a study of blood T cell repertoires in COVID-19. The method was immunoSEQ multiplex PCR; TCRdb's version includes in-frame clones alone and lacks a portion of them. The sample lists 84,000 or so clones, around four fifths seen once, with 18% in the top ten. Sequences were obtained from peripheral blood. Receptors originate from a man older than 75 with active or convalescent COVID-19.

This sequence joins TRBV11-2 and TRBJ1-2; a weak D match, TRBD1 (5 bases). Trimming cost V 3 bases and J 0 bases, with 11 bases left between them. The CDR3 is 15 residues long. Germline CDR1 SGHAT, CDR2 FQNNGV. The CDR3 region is CASSLYRLSNYGYTF. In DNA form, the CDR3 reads TGTGCCAGCAGCTTGTACAGGCTCTCTAACTATGGCTACACCTTC.

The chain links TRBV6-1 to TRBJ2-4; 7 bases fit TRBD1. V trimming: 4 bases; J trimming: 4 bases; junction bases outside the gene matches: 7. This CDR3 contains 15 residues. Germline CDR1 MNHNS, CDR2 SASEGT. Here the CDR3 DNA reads TGTGCCAGCAGTGCAGCCGGGACAGCAAAAAACATTCAGTACTTC. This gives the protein CASSAAGTAKNIQYF.

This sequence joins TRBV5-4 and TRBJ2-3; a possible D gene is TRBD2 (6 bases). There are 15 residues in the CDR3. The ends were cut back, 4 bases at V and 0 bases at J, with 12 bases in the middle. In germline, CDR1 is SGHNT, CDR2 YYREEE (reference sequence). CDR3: CASSPGGASTDTQYF. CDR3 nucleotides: TGTGCCAGCAGCCCCGGAGGGGCCAGCACAGATACGCAGTATTTT.

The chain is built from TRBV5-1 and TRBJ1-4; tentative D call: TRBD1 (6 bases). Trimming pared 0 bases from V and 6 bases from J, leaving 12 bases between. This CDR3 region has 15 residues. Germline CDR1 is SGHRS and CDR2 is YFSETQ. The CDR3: CASSLDRGAHEKLFF. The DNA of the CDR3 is TGCGCCAGCAGCTTGGATCGGGGGGCGCATGAAAAACTGTTTTTT.

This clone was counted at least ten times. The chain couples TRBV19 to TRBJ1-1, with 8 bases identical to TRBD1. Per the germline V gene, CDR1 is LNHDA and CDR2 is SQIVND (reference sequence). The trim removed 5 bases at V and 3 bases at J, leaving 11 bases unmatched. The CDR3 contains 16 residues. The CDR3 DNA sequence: TGTGCCAGTAGTTTGACGGACAGGGAAGGTGACACTGAAGCTTTCTTT. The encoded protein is CASSLTDREGDTEAFF.

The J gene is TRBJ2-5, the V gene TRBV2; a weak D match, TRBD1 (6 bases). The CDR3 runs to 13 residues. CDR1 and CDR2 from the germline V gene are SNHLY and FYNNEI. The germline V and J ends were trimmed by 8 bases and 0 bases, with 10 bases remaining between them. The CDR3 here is CASLRDNQETQYF. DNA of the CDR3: TGTGCCAGCCTCCGGGACAACCAAGAGACCCAGTACTTC.

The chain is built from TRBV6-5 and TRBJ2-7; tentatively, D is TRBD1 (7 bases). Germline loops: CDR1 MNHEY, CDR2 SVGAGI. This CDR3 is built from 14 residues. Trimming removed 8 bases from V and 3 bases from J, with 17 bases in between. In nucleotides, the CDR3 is TGTGCCAGCTCCCGACAGGGAGGTTTCTACGAGCAGTACGTC. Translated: CASSRQGGFYEQYV.

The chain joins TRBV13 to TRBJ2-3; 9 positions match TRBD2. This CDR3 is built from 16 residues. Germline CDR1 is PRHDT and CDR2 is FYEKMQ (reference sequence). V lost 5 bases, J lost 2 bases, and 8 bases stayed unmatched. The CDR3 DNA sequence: TGTGCCAGCAGCACGCGGGGGGGCATTGACACAGATACGCAGTATTTT. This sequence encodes CASSTRGGIDTDTQYF.

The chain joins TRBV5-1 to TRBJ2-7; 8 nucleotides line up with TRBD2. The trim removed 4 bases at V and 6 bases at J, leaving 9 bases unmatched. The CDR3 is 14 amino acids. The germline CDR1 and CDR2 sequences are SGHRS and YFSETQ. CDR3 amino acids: CASSREGQGGEQYV. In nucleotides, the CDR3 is TGCGCCAGCAGCCGGGAGGGCCAGGGTGGCGAGCAGTACGTC.

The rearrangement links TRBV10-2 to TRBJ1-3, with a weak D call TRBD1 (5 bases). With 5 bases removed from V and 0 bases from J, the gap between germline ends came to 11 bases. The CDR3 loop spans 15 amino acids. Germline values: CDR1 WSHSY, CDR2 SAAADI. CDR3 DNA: TGCGCCAGCAGTCTGACAGCTAACTCTGGAAACACCATATATTTT. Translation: CASSLTANSGNTIYF.

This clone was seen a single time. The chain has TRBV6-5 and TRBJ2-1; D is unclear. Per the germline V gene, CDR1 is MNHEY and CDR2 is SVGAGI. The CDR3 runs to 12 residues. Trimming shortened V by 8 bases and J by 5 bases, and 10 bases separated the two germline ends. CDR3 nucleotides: TGTGCCAGCGGCCGCCGGGACAATGAGCAGTTCTTC. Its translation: CASGRRDNEQFF.

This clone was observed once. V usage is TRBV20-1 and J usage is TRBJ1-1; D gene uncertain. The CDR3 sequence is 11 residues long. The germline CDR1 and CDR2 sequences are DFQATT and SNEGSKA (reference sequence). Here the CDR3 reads CGVAVNTEAFF. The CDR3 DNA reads TGCGGTGTGGCGGTAAACACTGAAGCTTTCTTT.

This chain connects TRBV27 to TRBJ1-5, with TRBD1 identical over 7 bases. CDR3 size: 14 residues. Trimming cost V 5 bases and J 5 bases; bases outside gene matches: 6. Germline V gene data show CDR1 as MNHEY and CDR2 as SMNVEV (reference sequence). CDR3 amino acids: CASSPTGLHQPQHF. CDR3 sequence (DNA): TGTGCCAGCAGTCCGACAGGGCTCCATCAGCCCCAGCATTTT.

The CDR3 is CASSLSGGSNTGELFF. CDR3 sequence (DNA): TGTGCCAGCAGTCTATCGGGGGGATCGAACACCGGGGAGCTGTTTTTT. The J gene is TRBJ2-2, the V gene TRBV28; 7 positions agree with TRBD2. Germline V lookup: CDR1 MDHEN, CDR2 SYDVKM. V lost 5 bases and J lost 0; bases outside the gene matches: 6. CDR3 length equals 16 residues.

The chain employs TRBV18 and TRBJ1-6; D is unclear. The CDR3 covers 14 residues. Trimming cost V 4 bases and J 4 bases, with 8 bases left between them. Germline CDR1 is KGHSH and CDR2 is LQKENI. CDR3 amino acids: CASSRDKYNSPLHF. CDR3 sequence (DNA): TGTGCCAGCTCACGTGACAAGTATAATTCACCCCTCCACTTT.

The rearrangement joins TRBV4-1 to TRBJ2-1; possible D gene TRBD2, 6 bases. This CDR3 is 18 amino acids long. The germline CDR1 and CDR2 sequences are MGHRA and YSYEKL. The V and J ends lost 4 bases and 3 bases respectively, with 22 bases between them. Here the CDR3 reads CASSPIALGLRSYNEQFF. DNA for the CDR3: TGCGCCAGCAGCCCCATCGCGCTGGGACTGCGAAGCTACAATGAGCAGTTCTTC.

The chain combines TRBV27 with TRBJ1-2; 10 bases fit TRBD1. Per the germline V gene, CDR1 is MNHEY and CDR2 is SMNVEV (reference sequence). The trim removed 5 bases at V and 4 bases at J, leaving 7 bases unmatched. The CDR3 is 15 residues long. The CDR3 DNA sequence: TGTGCCAGCAGTCAGGGACAGGGGAGGGTCTATGGCTACACCTTC. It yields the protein CASSQGQGRVYGYTF.

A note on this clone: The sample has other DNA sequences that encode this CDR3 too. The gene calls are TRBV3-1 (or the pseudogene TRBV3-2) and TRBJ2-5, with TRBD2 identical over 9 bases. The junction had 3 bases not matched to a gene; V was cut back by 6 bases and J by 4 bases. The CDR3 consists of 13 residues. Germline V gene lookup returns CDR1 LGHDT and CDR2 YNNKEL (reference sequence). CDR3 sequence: CASRAGGGETQYF. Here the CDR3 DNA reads TGTGCCAGCAGAGCGGGGGGCGGAGAGACCCAGTACTTC.

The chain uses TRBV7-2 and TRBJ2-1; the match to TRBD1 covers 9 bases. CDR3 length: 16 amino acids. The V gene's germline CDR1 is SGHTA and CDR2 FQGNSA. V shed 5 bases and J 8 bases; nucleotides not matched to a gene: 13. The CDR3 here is CASSHRRDRVSDEQFF. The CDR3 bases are TGTGCCAGCAGCCACCGTAGGGACAGGGTTAGCGATGAGCAGTTCTTC.

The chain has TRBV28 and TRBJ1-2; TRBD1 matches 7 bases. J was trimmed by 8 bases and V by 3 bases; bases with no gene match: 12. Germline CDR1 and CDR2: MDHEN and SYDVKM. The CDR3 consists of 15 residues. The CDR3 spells CASSFRDSRRIGYTF. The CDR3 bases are TGTGCCAGCAGTTTCCGGGACAGCCGCCGGATAGGCTACACCTTC.

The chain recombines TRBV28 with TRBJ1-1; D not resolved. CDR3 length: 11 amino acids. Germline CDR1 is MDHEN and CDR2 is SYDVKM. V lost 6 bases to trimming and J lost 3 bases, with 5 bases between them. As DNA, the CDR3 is TGTGCCAGCAGCCCGGACACTGAAGCTTTCTTT. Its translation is CASSPDTEAFF. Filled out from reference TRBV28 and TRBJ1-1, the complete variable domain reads DVKVTQSSRYLVKRTGEKVFLECVQDMDHENMFWYRQDPGLGLRLIYFSYDVKMKEKGDIPEGYSVSREKKERFSLILESASTNQTSMYLCASSPDTEAFFGQGTRLTVV.

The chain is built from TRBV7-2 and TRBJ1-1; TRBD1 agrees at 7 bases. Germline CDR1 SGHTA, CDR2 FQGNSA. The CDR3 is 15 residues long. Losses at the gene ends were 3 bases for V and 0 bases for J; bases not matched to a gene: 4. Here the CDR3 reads CASSLQGGVNTEAFF. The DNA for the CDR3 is TGTGCCAGCAGCTTGCAGGGGGGAGTGAACACTGAAGCTTTCTTT.

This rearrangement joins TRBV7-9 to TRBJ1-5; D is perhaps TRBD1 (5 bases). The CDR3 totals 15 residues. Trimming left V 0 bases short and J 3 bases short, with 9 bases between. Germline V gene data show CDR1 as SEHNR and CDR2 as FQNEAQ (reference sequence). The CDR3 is CASSLAGGTNQPQHF. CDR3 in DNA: TGTGCCAGCAGCTTAGCGGGAGGGACCAATCAGCCCCAGCATTTT.

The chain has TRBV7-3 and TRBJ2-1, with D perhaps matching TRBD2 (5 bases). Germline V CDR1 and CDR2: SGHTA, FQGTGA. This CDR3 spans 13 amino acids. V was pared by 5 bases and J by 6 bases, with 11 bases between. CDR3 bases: TGTGCCAGCAGCACTCCCGGAGGCAATGAGCAGTTCTTC. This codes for CASSTPGGNEQFF.

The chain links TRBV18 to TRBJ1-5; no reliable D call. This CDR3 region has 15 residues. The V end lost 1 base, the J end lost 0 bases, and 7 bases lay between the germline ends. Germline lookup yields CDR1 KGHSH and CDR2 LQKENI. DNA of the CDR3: TGTGCCAGCTCACCACGTCAGAATAGCAATCAGCCCCAGCATTTT. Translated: CASSPRQNSNQPQHF.

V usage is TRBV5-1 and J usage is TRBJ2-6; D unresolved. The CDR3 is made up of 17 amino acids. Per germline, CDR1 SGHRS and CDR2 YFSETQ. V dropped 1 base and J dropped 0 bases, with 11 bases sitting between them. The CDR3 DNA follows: TGCGCCAGCAGCTTGCTTGGCAGGAACTCTGGGGCCAACGTCCTGACTTTC. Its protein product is CASSLLGRNSGANVLTF.